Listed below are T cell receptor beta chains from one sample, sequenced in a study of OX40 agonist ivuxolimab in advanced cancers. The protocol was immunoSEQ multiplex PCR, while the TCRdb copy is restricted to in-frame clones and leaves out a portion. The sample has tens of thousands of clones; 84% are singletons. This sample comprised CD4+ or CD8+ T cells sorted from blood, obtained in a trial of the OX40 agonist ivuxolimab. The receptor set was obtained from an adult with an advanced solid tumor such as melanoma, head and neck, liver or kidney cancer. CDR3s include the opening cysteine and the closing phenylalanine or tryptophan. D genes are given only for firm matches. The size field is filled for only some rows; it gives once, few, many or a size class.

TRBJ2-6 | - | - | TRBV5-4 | CASSFSLGGANVLTF | TGTGCCAGCAGCTTTTCCTTGGGGGGGGCCAACGTCCTGACTTTC
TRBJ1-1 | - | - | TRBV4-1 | CASSQSHGRNTEAFF | TGCGCCAGCAGCCAGAGTCATGGGAGGAACACTGAAGCTTTCTTT
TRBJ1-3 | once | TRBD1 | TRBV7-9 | CASGGQGAGNTIYF | TGTGCCAGCGGGGGACAGGGGGCCGGAAACACCATATATTTT
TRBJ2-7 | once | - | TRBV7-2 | CASSLAFGYEQYF | TGTGCCAGCAGTTTAGCGTTTGGTTACGAGCAGTACTTC
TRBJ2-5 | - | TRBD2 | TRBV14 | CASSHPKVSGGETQYF | TGTGCCAGCAGCCACCCAAAGGTAAGCGGGGGGGAGACCCAGTACTTC
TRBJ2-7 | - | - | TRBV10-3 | CAISEGQHYEQYF | TGTGCCATCAGTGAAGGACAGCACTACGAGCAGTACTTC
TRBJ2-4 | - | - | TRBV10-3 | CATTTELAKNIQYF | TGTGCCACCACCACCGAACTAGCCAAAAACATTCAGTACTTC
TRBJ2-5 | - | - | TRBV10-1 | CASRKISGKYQETQYF | TGCGCCAGCAGGAAGATAAGCGGTAAGTACCAAGAGACCCAGTACTTC
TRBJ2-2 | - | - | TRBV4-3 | CASTRTLSGELFF | TGCGCCAGCACCCGGACTCTTTCCGGGGAGCTGTTTTTT
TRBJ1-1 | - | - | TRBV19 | CASKKASSSNTEAFF | TGTGCCAGTAAGAAGGCATCCTCATCGAACACTGAAGCTTTCTTT
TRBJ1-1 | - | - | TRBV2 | CASLGDPGPRAFF | TGTGCCAGCCTAGGGGATCCCGGTCCCCGGGCTTTCTTT
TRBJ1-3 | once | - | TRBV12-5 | CASGFLPQPGNTIYF | TGTGCTAGTGGCTTTCTTCCGCAGCCTGGAAACACCATATATTTT
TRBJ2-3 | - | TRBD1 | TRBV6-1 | CASRSGTGTDTQYF | TGTGCCAGCAGATCCGGGACAGGCACAGATACGCAGTATTTT
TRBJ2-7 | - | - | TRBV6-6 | CATTGAENSYEQYF | TGTGCCACCACCGGGGCGGAAAACTCCTACGAGCAGTACTTC
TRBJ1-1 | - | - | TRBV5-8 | CASSLKTPTANTEAFF | TGTGCCAGCAGCCTTAAGACGCCGACAGCGAACACTGAAGCTTTCTTT
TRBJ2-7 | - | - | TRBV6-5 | CASSPSGGGNYEQYF | TGTGCCAGCAGCCCCAGCGGAGGTGGGAACTACGAGCAGTACTTC
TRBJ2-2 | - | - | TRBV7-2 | CASSSGRLNTGELFF | TGTGCCAGCAGCTCAGGACGGTTAAACACCGGGGAGCTGTTTTTT